The present TCR beta chain was sequenced within a study of Graves' ophthalmopathy and Graves' hyperthyroidism. Study-wide results and limits: Most thyroid clonotypes expanded beyond 0.001 frequency were also found in blood. Sensitivity reached less than 71% and specificity around 72% when the model predicted ophthalmopathy progression.

RNA transcripts yielded amplified TCR beta CDR3 regions. First-round RT-PCR employed HTBI primers, with a second-round multiplex PCR after it. TCRdb passed the multiplex PCR reads through MiXCR, listing each CDR3 protein once. The table lists some 160,000 distinct CDR3 sequences, 30% to 45% of them singletons. Active ophthalmopathy (CAS at least 3, NOSPECS at least 4), lasting under 3 months. PBMCs were density-gradient isolated from approximately 10 ml fresh blood. The germline gives CDR1 MNHEY, CDR2 SVGAGI. The CDR3 length is 17 residues. The V segment lost 5 bases and the J segment 0 bases; nucleotides outside the gene matches: 6. Comments on this clonotype: Its antigen is as yet unknown.

This TCR was recovered from a man aged 30 to 45 with Graves' ophthalmopathy. The chain uses TRBV6-5 and TRBJ1-6; TRBD1 agrees at 8 bases. Specimen: peripheral blood. DNA for the CDR3: TGTGCCAGCAGTAACCGACAGGGGAGCTCCTATAATTCACCCCTCCACTTT. This gives the protein CASSNRQGSSYNSPLHF.